This T cell receptor beta chain appears in the sequencing data of a study of T cell responses to AZD1222 COVID-19 vaccine. Whole-study results and caveats: Close to half of spike-specific TCRs reportedly recognize unmutated variant regions. Donors were largely white British and mainly female; clonal diversity was possibly underestimated. Without day 14 samples, only post-peak T cell repertoires were studied.

The CDR3 has 14 amino acids. Germline V gives CDR1 LNHDA, CDR2 SQIVND (reference sequence). The V gene lost 5 bases and the J gene lost 2 bases, with 13 bases spanning the gap. The table came from immunoSEQ multiplex PCR; TCRdb's copy has only in-frame clones and leaves some out. The table has 85,000 to 130,000 clones, 86% seen once. With respect to this clone: What it recognizes is unknown.

This chain joins TRBV19 and TRBJ2-7; D possibly uses TRBD1 or TRBD2 (5 bases each). The specimen comprised peripheral blood, sampled 28 days after the second dose of the MenACWY control vaccine. The clonotype originates from an adult who received the MenACWY meningococcal vaccine as a control. The CDR3 coding sequence is TGTGCCAGTAGTGTATCCGGGGCGACCTACGAGCAGTACTTC. Amino acids: CASSVSGATYEQYF.